Sequencing of this TCR beta chain was carried out in a study of T cell responses to AZD1222 COVID-19 vaccine. Study-wide context: Analyses pooled second doses at about 4 or about 12 weeks.

Sequencing was performed with immunoSEQ multiplex PCR; in TCRdb, only in-frame clones are kept and a portion is missing. The repertoire holds about 100,000 clones, with approximately 88% as singletons. From germline, CDR1 is SGHRS and CDR2 YFSETQ. Trimming cost V 0 bases and J 4 bases; bases outside gene matches: 10. The CDR3 has 18 residues. This clone appeared a single time. Sequencing was performed on peripheral blood, taken on day 0 of AZD1222 vaccination. This chain connects TRBV5-1 to TRBJ2-3; 11 positions agree with TRBD2. This TCR was recovered from an adult in good health. CDR3 residues: CASSLEVVAGGGADTQYF. DNA of the CDR3: TGCGCCAGCAGCTTGGAGGTAGTAGCGGGAGGGGGAGCAGATACGCAGTATTTT.